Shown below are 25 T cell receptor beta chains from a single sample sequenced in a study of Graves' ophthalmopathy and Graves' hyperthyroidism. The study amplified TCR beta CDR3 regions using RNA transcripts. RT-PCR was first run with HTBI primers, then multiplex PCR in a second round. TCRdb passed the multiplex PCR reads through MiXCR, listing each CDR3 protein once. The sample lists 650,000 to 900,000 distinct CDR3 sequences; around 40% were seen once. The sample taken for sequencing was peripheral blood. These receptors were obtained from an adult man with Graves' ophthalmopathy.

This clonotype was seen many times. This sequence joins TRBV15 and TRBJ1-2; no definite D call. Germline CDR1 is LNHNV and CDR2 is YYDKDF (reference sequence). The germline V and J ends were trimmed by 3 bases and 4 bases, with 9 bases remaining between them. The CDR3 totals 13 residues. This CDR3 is CATSSMSTYGYTF. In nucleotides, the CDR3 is TGTGCCACCAGCAGTATGAGCACCTATGGCTACACCTTC.

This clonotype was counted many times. The CDR3 DNA reads TGTGCCAGCAGCCGTACTGGGGGGTACGAGCAGTACTTC. Translation gives CASSRTGGYEQYF. The chain couples TRBV7-3 to TRBJ2-7; maybe TRBD2 (6 bases). The CDR3 contains 13 residues. With 5 bases removed from V and 4 bases from J, the gap between germline ends came to 12 bases. Germline values: CDR1 SGHTA, CDR2 FQGTGA.

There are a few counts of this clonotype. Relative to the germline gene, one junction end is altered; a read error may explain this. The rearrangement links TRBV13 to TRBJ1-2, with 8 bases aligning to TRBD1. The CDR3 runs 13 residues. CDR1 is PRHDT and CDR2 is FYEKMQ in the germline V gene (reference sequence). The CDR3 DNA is TGCGCCAGCAGCCATGACAGGGGCTATGGCTACACCTTC. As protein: CASSHDRGYGYTF.

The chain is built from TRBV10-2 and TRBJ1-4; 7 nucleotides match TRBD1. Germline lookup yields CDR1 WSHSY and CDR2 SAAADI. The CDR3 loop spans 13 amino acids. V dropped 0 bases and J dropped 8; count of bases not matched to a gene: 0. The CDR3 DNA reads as TGCGCCAGCAGTGAGTCGACAGGGGAAAAACTGTTTTTT. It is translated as CASSESTGEKLFF.

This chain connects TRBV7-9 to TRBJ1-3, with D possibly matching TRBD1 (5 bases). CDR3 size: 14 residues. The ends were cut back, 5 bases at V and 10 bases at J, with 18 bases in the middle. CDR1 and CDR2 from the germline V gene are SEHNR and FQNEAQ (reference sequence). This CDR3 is CASSLRAGGETIYF. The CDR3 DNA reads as TGTGCCAGCAGCCTCCGGGCCGGAGGGGAGACCATATATTTT.

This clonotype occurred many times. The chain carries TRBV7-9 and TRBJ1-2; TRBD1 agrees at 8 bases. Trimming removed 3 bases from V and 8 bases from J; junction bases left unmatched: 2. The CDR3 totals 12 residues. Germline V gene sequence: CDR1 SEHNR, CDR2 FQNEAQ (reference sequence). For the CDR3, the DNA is TGTGCCAGCAGCTTCGACAGGGGAGGCTACACCTTC. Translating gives CASSFDRGGYTF. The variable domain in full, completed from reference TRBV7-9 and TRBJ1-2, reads DTGVSQNPRHKITKRGQNVTFRCDPISEHNRLYWYRQTLGQGPEFLTYFQNEAQLEKSRLLSDRFSAERPKGSFSTLEIQRTEQGDSAMYLCASSFDRGGYTFGSGTRLTVV.

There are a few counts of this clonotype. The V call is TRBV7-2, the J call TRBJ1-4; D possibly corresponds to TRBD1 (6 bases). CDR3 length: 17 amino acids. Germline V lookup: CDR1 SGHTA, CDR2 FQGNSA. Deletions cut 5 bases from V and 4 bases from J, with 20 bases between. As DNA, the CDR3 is TGTGCCAGCAGCCTAACATACAACAGGGCGAATAATGAAAAACTGTTTTTT. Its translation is CASSLTYNRANNEKLFF. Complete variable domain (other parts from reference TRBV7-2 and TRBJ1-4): GAGVSQSPSNKVTEKGKDVELRCDPISGHTALYWYRQSLGQGLEFLIYFQGNSAPDKSGLPSDRFSAERTGGSVSTLTIQRTQQEDSAVYLCASSLTYNRANNEKLFFGSGTQLSVL.

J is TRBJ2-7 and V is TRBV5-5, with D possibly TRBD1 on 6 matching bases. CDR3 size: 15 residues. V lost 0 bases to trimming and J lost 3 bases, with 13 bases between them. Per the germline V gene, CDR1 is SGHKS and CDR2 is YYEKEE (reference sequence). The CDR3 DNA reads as TGTGCCAGCAGCTTGGGTCTTACGGACAGCTACGAGCAGTACTTC. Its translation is CASSLGLTDSYEQYF.

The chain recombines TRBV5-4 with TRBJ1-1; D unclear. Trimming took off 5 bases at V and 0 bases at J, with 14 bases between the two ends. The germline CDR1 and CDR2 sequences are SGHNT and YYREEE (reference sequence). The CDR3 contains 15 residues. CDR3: CASSSLSPMNTEAFF. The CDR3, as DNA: TGTGCCAGCAGTTCCCTCTCGCCTATGAACACTGAAGCTTTCTTT.

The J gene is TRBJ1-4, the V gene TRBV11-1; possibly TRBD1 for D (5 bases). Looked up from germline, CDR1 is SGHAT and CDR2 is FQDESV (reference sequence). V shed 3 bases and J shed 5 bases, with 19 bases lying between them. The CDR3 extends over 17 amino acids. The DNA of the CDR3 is TGTGCCAGCAGCTTGGGACTTTGGGCCAGCGCGAATGAAAAACTGTTTTTT. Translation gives CASSLGLWASANEKLFF.

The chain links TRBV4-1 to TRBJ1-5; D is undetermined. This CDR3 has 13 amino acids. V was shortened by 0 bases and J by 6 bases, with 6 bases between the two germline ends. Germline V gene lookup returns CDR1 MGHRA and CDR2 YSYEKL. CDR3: CASSQEGFQPQHF. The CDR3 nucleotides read TGCGCCAGCAGCCAAGAGGGATTTCAGCCCCAGCATTTT.

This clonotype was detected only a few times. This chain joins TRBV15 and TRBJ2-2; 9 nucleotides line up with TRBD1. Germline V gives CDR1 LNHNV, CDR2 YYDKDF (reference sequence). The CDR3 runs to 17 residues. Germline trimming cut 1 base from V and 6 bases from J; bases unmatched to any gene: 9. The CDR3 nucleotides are TGTGCCACCAGCAGAGGTCATGGGACAGGGATTTCCGGGGAGCTGTTTTTT. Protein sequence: CATSRGHGTGISGELFF.

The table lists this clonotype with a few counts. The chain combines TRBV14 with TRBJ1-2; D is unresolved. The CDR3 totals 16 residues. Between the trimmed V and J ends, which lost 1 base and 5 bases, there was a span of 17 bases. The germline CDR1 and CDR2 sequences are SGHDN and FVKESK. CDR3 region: CASSQANVGPGYGYTF. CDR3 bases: TGTGCCAGCAGCCAAGCTAATGTGGGCCCCGGGTATGGCTACACCTTC.

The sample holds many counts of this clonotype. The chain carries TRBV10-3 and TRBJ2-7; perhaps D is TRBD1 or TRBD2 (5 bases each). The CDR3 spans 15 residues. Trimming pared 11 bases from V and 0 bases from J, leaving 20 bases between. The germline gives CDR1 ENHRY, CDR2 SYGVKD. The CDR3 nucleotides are TGTGCCCCGCCGAGCCGGGACGCAAGCTCCTACGAGCAGTACTTC. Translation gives CAPPSRDASSYEQYF.

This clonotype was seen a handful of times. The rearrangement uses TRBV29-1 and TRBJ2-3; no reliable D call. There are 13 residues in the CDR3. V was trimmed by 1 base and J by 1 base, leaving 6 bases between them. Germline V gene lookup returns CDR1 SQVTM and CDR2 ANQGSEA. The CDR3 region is CSVEVLGTDTQYF. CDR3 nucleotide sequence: TGCAGCGTTGAAGTGCTAGGCACAGATACGCAGTATTTT.

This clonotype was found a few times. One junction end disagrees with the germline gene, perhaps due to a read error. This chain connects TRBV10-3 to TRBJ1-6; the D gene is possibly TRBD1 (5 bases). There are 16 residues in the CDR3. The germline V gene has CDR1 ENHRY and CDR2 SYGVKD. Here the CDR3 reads CASSYPTPGGNSPLHF. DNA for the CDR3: TGTGCCAGCAGTTACCCCACCCCGGGGGGGAATTCACCCCTCCACTTT.

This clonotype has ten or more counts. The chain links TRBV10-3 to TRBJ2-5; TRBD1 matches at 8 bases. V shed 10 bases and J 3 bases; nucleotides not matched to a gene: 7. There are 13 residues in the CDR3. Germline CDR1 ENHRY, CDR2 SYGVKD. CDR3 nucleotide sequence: TGTGCCAACCAGGGACAGGAGGAAGAGACCCAGTACTTC. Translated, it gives CANQGQEEETQYF.

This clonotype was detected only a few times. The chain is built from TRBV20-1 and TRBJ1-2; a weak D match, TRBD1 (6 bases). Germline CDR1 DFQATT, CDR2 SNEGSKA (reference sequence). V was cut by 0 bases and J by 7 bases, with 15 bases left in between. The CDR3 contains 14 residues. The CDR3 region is CSARDRGRGGGYTF. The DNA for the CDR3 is TGCAGTGCTAGAGATCGCGGCAGGGGTGGTGGCTACACCTTC.

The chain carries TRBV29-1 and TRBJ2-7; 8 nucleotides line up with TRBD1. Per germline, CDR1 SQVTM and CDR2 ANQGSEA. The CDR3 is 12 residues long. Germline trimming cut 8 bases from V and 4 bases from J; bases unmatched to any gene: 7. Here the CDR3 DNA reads TGCAGCTTCCGGGACAGGAGGTACGAGCAGTACTTC. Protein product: CSFRDRRYEQYF.

The CDR3 nucleotides are TGTGCCAGCAGCGCCCGGGGGACCTCCTACGAGCAGTACTTC. This encodes CASSARGTSYEQYF. V gene TRBV9 combines with J gene TRBJ2-7, with D possibly TRBD2 on 6 matching bases. Germline-derived CDR1 and CDR2 are SGDLS and YYNGEE. Trimming pared 3 bases from V and 0 bases from J, leaving 10 bases between. The CDR3 length is 14 residues.

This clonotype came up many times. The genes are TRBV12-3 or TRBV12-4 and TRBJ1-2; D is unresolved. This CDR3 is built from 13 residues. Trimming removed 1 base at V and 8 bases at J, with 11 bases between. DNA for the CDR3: TGTGCCAGCAGTTTAGAGGCAGAAAGGGGCTACACCTTC. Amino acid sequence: CASSLEAERGYTF.

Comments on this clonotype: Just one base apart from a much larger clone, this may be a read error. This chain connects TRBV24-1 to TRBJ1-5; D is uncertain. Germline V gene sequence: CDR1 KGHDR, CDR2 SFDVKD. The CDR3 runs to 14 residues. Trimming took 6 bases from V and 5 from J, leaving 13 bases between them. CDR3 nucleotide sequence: TGTGCCACCAGTTACTCGGGCGGTGATCAGCCCCAGCATTTT. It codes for CATSYSGGDQPQHF.

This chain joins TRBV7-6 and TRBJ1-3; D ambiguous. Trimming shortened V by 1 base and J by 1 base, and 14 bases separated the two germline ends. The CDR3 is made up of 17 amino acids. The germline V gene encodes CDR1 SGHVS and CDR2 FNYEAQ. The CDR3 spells CASSLVSGSVSGNTIYF. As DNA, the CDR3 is TGTGCCAGCAGCTTAGTTTCAGGTTCGGTATCTGGAAACACCATATATTTT.

The CDR3 sequence: CSATDRGNYGYTF. CDR3 DNA: TGCAGTGCTACCGACAGGGGTAACTATGGCTACACCTTC. The chain links TRBV20-1 to TRBJ1-2; 8 bases are shared with TRBD1. From germline, CDR1 is DFQATT and CDR2 SNEGSKA (reference sequence). V was pared by 4 bases and J by 1 base, with 2 bases of the junction left unmatched. This CDR3 spans 13 amino acids.

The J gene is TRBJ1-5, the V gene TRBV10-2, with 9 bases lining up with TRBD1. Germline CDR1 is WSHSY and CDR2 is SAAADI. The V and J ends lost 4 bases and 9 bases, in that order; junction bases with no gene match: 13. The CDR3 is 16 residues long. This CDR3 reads CASSGRDRVAAVPQHF. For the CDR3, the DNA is TGCGCCAGCAGTGGCCGGGACAGGGTCGCCGCGGTGCCCCAGCATTTT.